This T cell receptor beta chain stems from a study of neurological immune-mediated disorders (dated by TCRdb to the late 2010s). For the study in its entirety: The study compared peripheral blood TCR-beta repertoires of HTLV-I-associated myelopathy (HAM/TSP) patients, multiple sclerosis patients and healthy controls using UMI-based sequencing. Of the 68 subjects in the cohort, around 14 were HAM/TSP patients, about 35 were multiple sclerosis patients, and some 20 were healthy controls. The 106 TCR-beta libraries covered PBMC samples along with longitudinal samples, technical triplicates, and paired sorted CD4+ and CD8+ T-cell subsets. The study at large found these results: TCR clonal expansion was greatest in HAM/TSP patients and smallest in MS patients, who ranked below even healthy controls. No identical CDR3 amino acid sequences were found to be shared among expanded clones across subjects, suggesting that TCR-beta repertoires were private in all groups.

cDNA synthesis used template-switch 5'RACE with a primer carrying a 10-nucleotide random unique molecular identifier tagging each TCR transcript. Each sequencing run produced over 190 million TCR-beta sequences covering 15-18 subjects. Total RNA was extracted with the RNeasy kit. The KAPA Real-time Library Amplification kit was used to amplify TCR-beta VDJ regions with primers for the TCR constant region and the 5'RACE anchor. A first PCR added sample indexes and Illumina adaptors, and a second PCR then raised library yield. After Ampure bead purification, the roughly 650 bp TCR product was size-selected on a 2% E-gel SizeSelection system. Before pooling, libraries had their quality checked on a Bioanalyzer, their concentration measured with Qubit, and their quantity determined with the Kapa Library Quantification kit. An Illumina HiSeq 2500 sequenced the libraries paired-end 2 x 150 bp. To increase sequence diversity, roughly 24-30% phiX was spiked into each library pool. Processing in the source paper ran as follows. The UMI-based MiGEC pipeline processed quality-filtered reads and removed over 80% of raw TCR sequences during error correction. IMGT germline references were used for aligning VDJ genes, and each clonotype was defined as a unique CDR3 amino acid sequence together with its V-J genes. Clonal expansion, Shannon diversity and CDR3 relatedness (CalcPairwiseDistances, ClusterSamples) were evaluated with VDJtools, and phylogenetic trees were built with CLCbio workbench. Using coefficient-of-variation modelling across technical triplicates, the study counted a clone as expanded if it had at least 8 unique UMIs. Clones were called with MiXCR by TCRdb after fastp trimmed the public reads at Q25, and only in-frame beta chains were retained. All rows with the same CDR3 protein become a single entry with the most common DNA and genes. None of the V and J calls come from the authors' own analysis; TCRdb made them. This sample holds about 23,000 distinct CDR3 sequences; about 13% were observed only once. The ten largest clonotypes hold around 12% of the sample.

Libraries from unsorted PBMCs were made from 2 million PBMCs kept in RNAlater at -80 degrees C until RNA extraction. PBMCs were separated from peripheral blood using Ficoll-Hypaque density gradient centrifugation and then cryopreserved in liquid nitrogen. According to the germline V gene (reference sequence), CDR1 reads SGHKS and CDR2 reads YYEKEE. CDR3 length: 16 amino acids, cysteine to phenylalanine. Of the read, only the CDR3 DNA is kept; its 48 bases are in frame from base 1. Deletion took 0 bases off V and 3 bases off J, with a span of 13 bases between the germline ends. This clonotype has ten or more counts. The target of this receptor is not known. Per-base qualities were not stored, and no clone one base away is much larger.

The sample was PBMCs. Recombination linked TRBV5-5 to TRBJ2-1; no confident D gene assignment can be made. This receptor was obtained from a woman aged 60-75 years with HTLV-1-associated myelopathy (HAM/TSP). Read as DNA, the sequence is TGTGCCAGCAGCTTGGGTGTCTACCAATACTACAATGAGCAGTTCTTC. Protein translation: CASSLGVYQYYNEQFF.